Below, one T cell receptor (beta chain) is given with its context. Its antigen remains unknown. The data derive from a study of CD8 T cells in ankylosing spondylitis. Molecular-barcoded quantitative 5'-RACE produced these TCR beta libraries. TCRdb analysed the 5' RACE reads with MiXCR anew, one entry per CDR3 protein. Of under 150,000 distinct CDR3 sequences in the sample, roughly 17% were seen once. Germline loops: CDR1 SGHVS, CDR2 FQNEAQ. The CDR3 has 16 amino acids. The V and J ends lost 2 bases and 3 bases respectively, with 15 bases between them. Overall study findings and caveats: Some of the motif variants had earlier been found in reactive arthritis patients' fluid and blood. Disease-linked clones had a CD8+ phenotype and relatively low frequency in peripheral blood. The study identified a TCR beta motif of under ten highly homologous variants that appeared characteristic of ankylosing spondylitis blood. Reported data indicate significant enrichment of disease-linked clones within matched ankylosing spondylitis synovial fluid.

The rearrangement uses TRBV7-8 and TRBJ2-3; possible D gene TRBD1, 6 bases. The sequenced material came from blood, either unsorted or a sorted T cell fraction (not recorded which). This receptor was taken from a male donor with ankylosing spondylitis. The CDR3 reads CASSLKGERRTDTQYF. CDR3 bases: TGTGCCAGCAGCTTAAAGGGGGAGAGGAGAACAGATACGCAGTATTTT.